The clone carrying this TCR beta chain was recorded only once. The antigen is undetermined. Germline V CDR1 and CDR2: MNHEY, SMNVEV (reference sequence). The CDR3 is 16 residues long. V lost 4 bases to trimming and J lost 0 bases, with 15 bases between them. The entry originates in a study of memory CD4+ T cells and cytomegalovirus serostatus. In the study overall: Of the healthy Belgian adults, several were CMV seropositive and fewer than 30 seronegative.

Broader study findings: About two fifths of the roughly 150 known CMV-associated TCRbeta sequences appeared in CD4+ memory.

The sort gate was single viable CD3+CD4+CD8-CD45RO+ cells for memory CD4+ T cells. CMV serostatus came from serum IgG against pp150, pp28, p38, p52. Positive selection with CD4 microbeads enriched total CD4+ T cells. Clones were read by immunoSEQ multiplex PCR, and TCRdb kept only the in-frame ones, dropping some. The sample records roughly 60,000 clones, 70% to 80% being singletons. The V and J genes are TRBV27 and TRBJ1-1; D ambiguous. This sequence was found in an adult in good health and CMV-seronegative. Source material: memory CD4+ T cells from blood. In DNA, the CDR3 is TGTGCCAGCAGTTCGGGCCGCTCGAACATGAACACTGAAGCTTTCTTT. Its protein is CASSSGRSNMNTEAFF.